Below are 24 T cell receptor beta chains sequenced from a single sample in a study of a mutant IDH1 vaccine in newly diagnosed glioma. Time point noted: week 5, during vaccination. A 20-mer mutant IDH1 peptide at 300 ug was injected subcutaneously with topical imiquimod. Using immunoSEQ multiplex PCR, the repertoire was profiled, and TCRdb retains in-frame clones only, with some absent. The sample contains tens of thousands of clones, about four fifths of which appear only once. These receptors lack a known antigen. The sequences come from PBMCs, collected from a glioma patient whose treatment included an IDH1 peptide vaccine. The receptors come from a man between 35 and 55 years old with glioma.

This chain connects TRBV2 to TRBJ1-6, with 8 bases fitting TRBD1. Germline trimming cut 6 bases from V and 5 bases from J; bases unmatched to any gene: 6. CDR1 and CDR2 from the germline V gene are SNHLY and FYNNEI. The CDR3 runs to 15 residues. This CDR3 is CASSPHRGNNSPLHF. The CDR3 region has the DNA TGTGCCAGCAGCCCCCACAGGGGGAATAATTCACCCCTCCACTTT.

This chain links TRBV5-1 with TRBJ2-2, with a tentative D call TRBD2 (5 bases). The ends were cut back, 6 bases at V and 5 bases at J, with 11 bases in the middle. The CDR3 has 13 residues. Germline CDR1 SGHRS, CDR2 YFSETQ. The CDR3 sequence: CASIRPGTGELFF. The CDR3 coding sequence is TGCGCCAGCATCCGTCCGGGAACCGGGGAGCTGTTTTTT.

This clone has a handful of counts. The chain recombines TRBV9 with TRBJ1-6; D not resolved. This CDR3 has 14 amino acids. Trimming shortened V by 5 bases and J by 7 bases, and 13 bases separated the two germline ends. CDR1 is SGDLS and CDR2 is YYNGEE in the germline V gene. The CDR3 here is CASSRGQENSPLHF. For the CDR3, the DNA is TGTGCCAGCAGTAGAGGCCAGGAGAATTCACCCCTCCACTTT. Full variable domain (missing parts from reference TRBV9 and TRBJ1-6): DSGVTQTPKHLITATGQRVTLRCSPRSGDLSVYWYQQSLDQGLQFLIQYYNGEERAKGNILERFSAQQFPDLHSELNLSSLELGDSALYFCASSRGQENSPLHFGNGTRLTVT.

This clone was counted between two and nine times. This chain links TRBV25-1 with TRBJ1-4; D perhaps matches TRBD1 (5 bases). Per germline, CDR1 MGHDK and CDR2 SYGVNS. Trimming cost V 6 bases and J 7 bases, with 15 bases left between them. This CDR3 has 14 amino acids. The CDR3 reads CASSPGGTAEKLFF. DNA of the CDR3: TGTGCCAGCAGCCCCGGTGGGACGGCTGAAAAACTGTTTTTT.

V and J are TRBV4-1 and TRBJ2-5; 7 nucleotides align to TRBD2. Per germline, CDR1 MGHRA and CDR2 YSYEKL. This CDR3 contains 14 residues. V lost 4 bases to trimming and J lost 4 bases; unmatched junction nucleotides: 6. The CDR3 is CASSLGSGGETQYF. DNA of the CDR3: TGCGCCAGCAGCCTGGGTTCGGGGGGAGAGACCCAGTACTTC.

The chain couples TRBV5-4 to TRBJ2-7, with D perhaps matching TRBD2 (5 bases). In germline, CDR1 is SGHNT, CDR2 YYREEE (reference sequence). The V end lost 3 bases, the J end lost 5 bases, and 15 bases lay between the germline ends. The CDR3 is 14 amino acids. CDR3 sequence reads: CASSSDTGLNEQYF. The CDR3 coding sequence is TGTGCCAGCAGCTCAGACACCGGACTCAACGAGCAGTACTTC.

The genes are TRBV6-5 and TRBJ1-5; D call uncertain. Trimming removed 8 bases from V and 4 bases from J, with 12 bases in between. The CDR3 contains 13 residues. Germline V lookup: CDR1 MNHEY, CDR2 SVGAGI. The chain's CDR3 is CASSLGWNQPQHF. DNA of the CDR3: TGTGCCAGCTCCCTAGGGTGGAATCAGCCCCAGCATTTT.

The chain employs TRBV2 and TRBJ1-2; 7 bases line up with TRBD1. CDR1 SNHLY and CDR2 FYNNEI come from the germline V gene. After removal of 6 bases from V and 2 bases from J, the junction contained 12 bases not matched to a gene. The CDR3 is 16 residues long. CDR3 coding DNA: TGTGCCAGCAGCATAACGCGACAGGGCGCGAACTATGGCTACACCTTC. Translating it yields CASSITRQGANYGYTF.

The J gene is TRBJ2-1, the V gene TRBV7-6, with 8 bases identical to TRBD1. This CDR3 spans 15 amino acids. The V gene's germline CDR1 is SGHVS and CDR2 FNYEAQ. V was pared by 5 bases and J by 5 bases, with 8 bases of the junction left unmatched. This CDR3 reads CASSPTGQGNNEQFF. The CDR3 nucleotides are TGTGCCAGCAGCCCAACTGGACAGGGAAACAATGAGCAGTTCTTC. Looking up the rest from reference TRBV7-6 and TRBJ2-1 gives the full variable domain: GAGVSQSPRYKVTKRGQDVALRCDPISGHVSLYWYRQALGQGPEFLTYFNYEAQQDKSGLPNDRFSAERPEGSISTLTIQRTEQRDSAMYRCASSPTGQGNNEQFFGPGTRLTVL.

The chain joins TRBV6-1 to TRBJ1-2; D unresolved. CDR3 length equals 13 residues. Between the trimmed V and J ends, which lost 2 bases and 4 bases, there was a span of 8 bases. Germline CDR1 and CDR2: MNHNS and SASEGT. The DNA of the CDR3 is TGTGCCAGCAGTGAATATGAGTTCTATGGCTACACCTTC. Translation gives CASSEYEFYGYTF.

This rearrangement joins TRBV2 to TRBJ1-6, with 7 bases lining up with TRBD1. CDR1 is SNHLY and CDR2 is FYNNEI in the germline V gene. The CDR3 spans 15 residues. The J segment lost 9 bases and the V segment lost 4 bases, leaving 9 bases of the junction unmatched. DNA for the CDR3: TGTGCCAGCAGTGCACAGGGGACCCTTTCTTCACCCCTCCACTTT. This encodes CASSAQGTLSSPLHF.

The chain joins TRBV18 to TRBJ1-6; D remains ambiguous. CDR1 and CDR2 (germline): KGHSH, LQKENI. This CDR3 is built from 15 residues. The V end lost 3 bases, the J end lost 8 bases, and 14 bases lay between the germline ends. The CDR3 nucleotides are TGTGCCAGCTCACCCGGGCCGGACGGGGATTCACCCCTCCACTTT. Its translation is CASSPGPDGDSPLHF.

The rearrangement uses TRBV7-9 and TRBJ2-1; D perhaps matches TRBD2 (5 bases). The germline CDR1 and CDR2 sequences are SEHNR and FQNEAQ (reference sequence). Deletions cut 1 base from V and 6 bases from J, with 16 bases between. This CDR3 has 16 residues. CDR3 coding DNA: TGTGCCAGCAGCTTAGTTGAGGGCCTGGGTCCCAATGAGCAGTTCTTC. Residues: CASSLVEGLGPNEQFF. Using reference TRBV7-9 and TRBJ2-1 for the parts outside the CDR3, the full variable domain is DTGVSQNPRHKITKRGQNVTFRCDPISEHNRLYWYRQTLGQGPEFLTYFQNEAQLEKSRLLSDRFSAERPKGSFSTLEIQRTEQGDSAMYLCASSLVEGLGPNEQFFGPGTRLTVL.

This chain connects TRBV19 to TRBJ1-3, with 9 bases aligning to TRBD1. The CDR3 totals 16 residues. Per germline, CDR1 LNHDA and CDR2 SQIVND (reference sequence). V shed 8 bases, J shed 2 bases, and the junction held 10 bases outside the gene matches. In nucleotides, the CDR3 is TGTGCCAGTGGCCTCGGGACAGGGAGGACTGGAAACACCATATATTTT. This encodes CASGLGTGRTGNTIYF.

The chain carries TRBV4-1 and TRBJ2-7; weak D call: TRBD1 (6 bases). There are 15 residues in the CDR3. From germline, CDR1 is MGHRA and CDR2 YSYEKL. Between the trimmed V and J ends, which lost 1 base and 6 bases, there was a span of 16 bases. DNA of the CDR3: TGCGCCAGCAGCCAAGTTGACAGGAAGGGGGTCGAGCAGTACTTC. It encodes CASSQVDRKGVEQYF.

The CDR3 DNA sequence: TGTGCCAGTAGTACCCTGCGGGTGGGAGGCGAGACCCAGTACTTC. It codes for CASSTLRVGGETQYF. The chain is built from TRBV19 and TRBJ2-5, with D perhaps matching TRBD2 (6 bases). CDR1 and CDR2 (germline): LNHDA, SQIVND (reference sequence). This CDR3 contains 15 residues. Trimming left V 4 bases short and J 5 bases short, with 17 bases between.

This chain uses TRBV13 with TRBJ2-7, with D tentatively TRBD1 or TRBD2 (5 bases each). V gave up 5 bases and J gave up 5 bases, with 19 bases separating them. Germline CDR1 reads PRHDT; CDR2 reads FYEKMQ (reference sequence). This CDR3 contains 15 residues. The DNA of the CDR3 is TGTGCCAGCAGCCCATCGGGACGGAGCGACGACGAGCAGTACTTC. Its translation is CASSPSGRSDDEQYF.

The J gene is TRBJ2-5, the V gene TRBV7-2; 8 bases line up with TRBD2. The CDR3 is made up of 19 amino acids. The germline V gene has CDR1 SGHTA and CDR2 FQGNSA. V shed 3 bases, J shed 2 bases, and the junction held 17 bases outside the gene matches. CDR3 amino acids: CASSFGEGRWRGVQETQYF. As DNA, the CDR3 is TGTGCCAGCAGCTTCGGGGAGGGTCGCTGGCGGGGGGTTCAAGAGACCCAGTACTTC. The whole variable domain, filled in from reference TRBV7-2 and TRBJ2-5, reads GAGVSQSPSNKVTEKGKDVELRCDPISGHTALYWYRQSLGQGLEFLIYFQGNSAPDKSGLPSDRFSAERTGGSVSTLTIQRTQQEDSAVYLCASSFGEGRWRGVQETQYFGPGTRLLVL.

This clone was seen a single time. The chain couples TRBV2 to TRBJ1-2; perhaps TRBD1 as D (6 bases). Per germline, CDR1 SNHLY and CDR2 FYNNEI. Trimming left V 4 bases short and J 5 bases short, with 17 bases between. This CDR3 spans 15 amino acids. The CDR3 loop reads CASSVGGSRGYGYTF. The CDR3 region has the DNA TGTGCCAGCAGTGTAGGGGGGAGCAGGGGTTATGGCTACACCTTC.

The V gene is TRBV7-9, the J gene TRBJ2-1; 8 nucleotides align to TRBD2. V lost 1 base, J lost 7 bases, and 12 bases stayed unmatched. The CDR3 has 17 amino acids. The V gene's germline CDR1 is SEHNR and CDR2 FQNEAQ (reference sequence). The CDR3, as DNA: TGTGCCAGCAGCTTAGAAGCTCGTCGGACTAGCAGTAATGAGCAGTTCTTC. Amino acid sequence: CASSLEARRTSSNEQFF.

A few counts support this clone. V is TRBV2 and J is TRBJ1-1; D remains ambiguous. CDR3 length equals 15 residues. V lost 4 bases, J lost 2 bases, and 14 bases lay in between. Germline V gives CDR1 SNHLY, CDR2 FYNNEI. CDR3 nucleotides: TGTGCCAGCAGTGCCAAGTCTGGAAAAAACACTGAAGCTTTCTTT. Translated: CASSAKSGKNTEAFF.

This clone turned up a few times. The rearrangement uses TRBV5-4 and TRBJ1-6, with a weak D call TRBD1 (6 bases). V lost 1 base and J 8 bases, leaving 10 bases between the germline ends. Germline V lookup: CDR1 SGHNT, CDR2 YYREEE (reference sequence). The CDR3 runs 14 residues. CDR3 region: CASSLQDRYSPLHF. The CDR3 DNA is TGTGCCAGCAGCTTGCAGGACAGATATTCACCCCTCCACTTT.

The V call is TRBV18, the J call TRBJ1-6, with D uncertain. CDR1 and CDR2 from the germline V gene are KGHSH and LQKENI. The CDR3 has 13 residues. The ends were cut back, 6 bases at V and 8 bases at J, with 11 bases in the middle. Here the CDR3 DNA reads TGTGCCAGCTCGGCCAGGAGGGATTCACCCCTCCACTTT. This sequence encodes CASSARRDSPLHF.

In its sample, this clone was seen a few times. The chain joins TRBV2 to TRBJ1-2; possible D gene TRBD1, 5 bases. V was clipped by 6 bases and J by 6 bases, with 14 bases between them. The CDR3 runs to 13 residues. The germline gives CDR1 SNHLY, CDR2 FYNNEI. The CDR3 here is CASRGGAIHGYTF. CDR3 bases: TGTGCCAGCAGGGGGGGAGCAATCCATGGCTACACCTTC.